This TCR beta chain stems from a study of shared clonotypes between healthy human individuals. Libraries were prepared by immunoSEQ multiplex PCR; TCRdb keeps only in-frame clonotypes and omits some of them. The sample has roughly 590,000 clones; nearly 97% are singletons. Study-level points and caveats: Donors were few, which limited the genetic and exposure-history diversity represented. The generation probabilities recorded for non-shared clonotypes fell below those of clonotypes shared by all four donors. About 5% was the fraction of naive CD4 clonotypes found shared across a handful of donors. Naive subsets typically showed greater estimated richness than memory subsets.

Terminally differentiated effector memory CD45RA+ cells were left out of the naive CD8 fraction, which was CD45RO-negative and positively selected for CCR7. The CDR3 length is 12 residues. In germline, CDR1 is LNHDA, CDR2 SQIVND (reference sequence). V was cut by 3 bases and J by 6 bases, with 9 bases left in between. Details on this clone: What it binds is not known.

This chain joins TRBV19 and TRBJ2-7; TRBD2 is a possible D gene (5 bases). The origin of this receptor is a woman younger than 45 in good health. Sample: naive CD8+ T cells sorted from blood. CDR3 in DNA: TGTGCCAGTAGTATTCCGGGGTCCGAGCAGTACTTC. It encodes CASSIPGSEQYF. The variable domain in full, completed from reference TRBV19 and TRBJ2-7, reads DGGITQSPKYLFRKEGQNVTLSCEQNLNHDAMYWYRQDPGQGLRLIYYSQIVNDFQKGDIAEGYSVSREKKESFPLTVTSAQKNPTAFYLCASSIPGSEQYFGPGTRLTVT.